This T cell receptor (beta chain) was found in a study of cytomegalovirus exposure and HLA in healthy donors. Germline V gene lookup returns CDR1 SGHVS and CDR2 FNYEAQ. Unmatched junction bases numbered 6, after V lost 5 bases and J lost 9 bases. This CDR3 has 15 amino acids. This clone was seen a handful of times. PCR employed 60 Vbeta and 13 Jbeta primers. Method: immunoSEQ multiplex PCR; TCRdb's copy keeps in-frame clones and lacks some. The sample records 54,000 or so clones, roughly 53% being singletons. Sequencing was carried out using PBMCs. The genes are TRBV7-6 and TRBJ1-6; TRBD1 matches 11 bases. The sequence was obtained from a human donor in good health. CDR3: CASSPGQGAGSPLHF. The CDR3 DNA sequence: TGTGCCAGCAGCCCAGGACAGGGGGCGGGTTCACCCCTCCACTTT.